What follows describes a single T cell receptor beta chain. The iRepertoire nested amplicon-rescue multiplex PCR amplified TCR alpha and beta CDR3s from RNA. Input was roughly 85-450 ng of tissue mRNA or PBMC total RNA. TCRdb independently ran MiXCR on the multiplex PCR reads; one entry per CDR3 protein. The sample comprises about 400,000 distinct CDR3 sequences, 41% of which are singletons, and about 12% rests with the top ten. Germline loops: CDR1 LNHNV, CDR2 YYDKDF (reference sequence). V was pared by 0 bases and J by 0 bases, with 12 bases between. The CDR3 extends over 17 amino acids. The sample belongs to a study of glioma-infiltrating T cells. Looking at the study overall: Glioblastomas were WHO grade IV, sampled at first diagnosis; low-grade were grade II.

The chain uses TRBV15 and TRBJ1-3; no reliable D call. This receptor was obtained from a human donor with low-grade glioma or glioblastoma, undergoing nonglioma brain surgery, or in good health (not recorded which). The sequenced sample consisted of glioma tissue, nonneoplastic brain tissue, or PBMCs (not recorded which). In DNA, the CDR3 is TGTGCCACCAGCAGAGAGCGAGTAGTAATCTCTGGAAACACCATATATTTT. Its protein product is CATSRERVVISGNTIYF.